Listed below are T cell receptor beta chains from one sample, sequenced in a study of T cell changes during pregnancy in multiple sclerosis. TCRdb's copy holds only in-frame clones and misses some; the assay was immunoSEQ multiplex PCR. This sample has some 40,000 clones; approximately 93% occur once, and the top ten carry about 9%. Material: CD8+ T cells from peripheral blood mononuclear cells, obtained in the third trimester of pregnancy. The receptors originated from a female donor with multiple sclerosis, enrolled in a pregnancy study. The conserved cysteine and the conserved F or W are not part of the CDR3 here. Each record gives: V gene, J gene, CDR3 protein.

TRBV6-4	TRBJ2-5	ASSRTSGGQETQY
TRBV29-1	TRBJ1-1	SAMGATEAF
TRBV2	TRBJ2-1	ASSNLAGGYNEQF
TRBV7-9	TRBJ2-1	ASSLRVREQF
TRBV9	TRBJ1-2	ASSRGFGRHYGYT
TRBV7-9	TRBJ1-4	ASSPGELGLNEKLF
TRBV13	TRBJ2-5	ASSLSQETQY
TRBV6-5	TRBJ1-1	ASIPDGGRDTEAF
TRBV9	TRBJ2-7	ASSGTGGPYEQY
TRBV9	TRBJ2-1	ASKPPSHNEQF
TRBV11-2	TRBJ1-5	ASSPWGEGNQPQH
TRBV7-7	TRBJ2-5	ASSSFASARETQY
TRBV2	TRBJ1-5	ASSEKRQSNQPQH
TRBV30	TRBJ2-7	AWSVGRPGFEQY
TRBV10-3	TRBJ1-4	AIRKQPNEKLF
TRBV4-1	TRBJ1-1	ASSQEYGQLNTEAF
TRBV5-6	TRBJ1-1	ASSLGRVEAF
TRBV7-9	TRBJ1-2	ASSRDRGRVDGYT
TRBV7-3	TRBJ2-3	ASSYNRGEGHTDTQY
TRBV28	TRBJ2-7	ASREGTGETYEQY
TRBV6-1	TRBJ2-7	ASSIGQIYEQY
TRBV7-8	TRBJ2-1	ASSHSGDEYNEQF
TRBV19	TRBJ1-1	ASSARLEAGGTEAF
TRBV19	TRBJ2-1	ASTPSSGDSYNEQF
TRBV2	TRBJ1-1	ASRPGVPTEAF
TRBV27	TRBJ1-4	ASSLLGTASQKLF
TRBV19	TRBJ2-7	ASRQGAYEQY
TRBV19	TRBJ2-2	ASSRSDSQPGELF
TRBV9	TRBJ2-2	ASSVVLAANTGELF
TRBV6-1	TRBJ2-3	ASSVAPGQPTDTQY
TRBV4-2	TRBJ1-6	ASSQGGTLNLLDSPLH
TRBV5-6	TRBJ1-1	ASSYPENTEAF
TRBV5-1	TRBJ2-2	ASSSTGQGYHTGELF
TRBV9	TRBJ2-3	ASSPPDREADTQY
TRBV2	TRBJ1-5	ASSEAGYNQPQH
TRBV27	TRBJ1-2	ASNGGRGYT
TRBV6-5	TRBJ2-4	ASSYSNRSPKNIQY
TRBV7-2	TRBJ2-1	ASSPRGGSGEQF
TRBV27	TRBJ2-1	ASSFLERGIYNEQF
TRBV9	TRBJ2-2	ASSLDGTANTGELF
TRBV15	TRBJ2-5	ATSGQGTGGRTQY
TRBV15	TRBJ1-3	ATSRDLAAGTGDGNTIY
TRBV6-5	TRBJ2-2	ASSVAGSGELF
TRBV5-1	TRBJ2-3	ASSSTSGETDTQY
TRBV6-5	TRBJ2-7	ASSPGQNSYEQY
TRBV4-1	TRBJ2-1	ASSPRQYNEQF
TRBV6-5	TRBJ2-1	ASSYYTGEGNEQF
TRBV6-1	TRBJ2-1	ASSEVGTRTNNEQF
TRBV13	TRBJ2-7	ASSSLGTGRYEQY
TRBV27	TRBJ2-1	ASSFLSAQENEQF
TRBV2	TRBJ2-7	ASRSGTGREQY
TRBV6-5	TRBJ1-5	ASSPEGVQPQH
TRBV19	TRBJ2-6	ASSIGTWSSGANVLT
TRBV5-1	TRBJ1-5	ASSSGWGQPQH
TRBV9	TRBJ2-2	ASSVGVAGVITGELF
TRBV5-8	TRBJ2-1	ASSSAGGPGYEQF
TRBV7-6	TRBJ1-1	ASSSPGGVSNTEAF